This T cell receptor (beta chain) stems from a study of cytomegalovirus exposure and HLA in healthy donors. This CDR3 region has 16 residues. The germline CDR1 and CDR2 sequences are SGHNT and YENEEA. With 0 bases clipped from V and 3 bases from J, the junction kept 7 bases outside the gene matches. Study-level points and caveats: The investigators catalogued 150 to 200 TCR beta chains as cytomegalovirus-associated. CMV antigen specificity was confirmed in vitro for a few CMV-associated chains.

Details on this clone: No antigen is known for it.

13 Jbeta primers and 60 Vbeta primers were used for the PCR. Profiling relied on immunoSEQ multiplex PCR, and the TCRdb table lists in-frame clones only, not all of them. The sample table includes some 110,000 clones. The rearrangement joins TRBV11-3 to TRBJ1-1, with 7 bases matching TRBD1. The origin of this receptor is a man aged 35-49 years in good health and CMV-seronegative. Sample: PBMCs. CDR3: CASSLDTGVGDTEAFF. The CDR3 region has the DNA TGTGCCAGCAGCTTAGATACAGGGGTCGGGGACACTGAAGCTTTCTTT.